The entry that follows covers one T cell receptor beta chain sequence. The record originates from a study of T cell responses to AZD1222 COVID-19 vaccine. Losses at the gene ends were 5 bases for V and 6 bases for J; bases not matched to a gene: 4. The length of the CDR3 is 13 residues. Per the germline V gene, CDR1 is PRHDT and CDR2 is FYEKMQ (reference sequence). Method: immunoSEQ multiplex PCR; TCRdb's copy keeps in-frame clones and lacks some. The sample carries tens of thousands of clones, 70% to 90% recorded once. This TCR was sampled from an adult in good health. The input for sequencing was peripheral blood, taken on day 0 of AZD1222 vaccination. The V gene is TRBV13, the J gene TRBJ2-3; 8 bases are shared with TRBD1. This CDR3 is CASSPRQGDTQYF. CDR3 coding DNA: TGTGCCAGCAGCCCCCGACAGGGGGATACGCAGTATTTT.